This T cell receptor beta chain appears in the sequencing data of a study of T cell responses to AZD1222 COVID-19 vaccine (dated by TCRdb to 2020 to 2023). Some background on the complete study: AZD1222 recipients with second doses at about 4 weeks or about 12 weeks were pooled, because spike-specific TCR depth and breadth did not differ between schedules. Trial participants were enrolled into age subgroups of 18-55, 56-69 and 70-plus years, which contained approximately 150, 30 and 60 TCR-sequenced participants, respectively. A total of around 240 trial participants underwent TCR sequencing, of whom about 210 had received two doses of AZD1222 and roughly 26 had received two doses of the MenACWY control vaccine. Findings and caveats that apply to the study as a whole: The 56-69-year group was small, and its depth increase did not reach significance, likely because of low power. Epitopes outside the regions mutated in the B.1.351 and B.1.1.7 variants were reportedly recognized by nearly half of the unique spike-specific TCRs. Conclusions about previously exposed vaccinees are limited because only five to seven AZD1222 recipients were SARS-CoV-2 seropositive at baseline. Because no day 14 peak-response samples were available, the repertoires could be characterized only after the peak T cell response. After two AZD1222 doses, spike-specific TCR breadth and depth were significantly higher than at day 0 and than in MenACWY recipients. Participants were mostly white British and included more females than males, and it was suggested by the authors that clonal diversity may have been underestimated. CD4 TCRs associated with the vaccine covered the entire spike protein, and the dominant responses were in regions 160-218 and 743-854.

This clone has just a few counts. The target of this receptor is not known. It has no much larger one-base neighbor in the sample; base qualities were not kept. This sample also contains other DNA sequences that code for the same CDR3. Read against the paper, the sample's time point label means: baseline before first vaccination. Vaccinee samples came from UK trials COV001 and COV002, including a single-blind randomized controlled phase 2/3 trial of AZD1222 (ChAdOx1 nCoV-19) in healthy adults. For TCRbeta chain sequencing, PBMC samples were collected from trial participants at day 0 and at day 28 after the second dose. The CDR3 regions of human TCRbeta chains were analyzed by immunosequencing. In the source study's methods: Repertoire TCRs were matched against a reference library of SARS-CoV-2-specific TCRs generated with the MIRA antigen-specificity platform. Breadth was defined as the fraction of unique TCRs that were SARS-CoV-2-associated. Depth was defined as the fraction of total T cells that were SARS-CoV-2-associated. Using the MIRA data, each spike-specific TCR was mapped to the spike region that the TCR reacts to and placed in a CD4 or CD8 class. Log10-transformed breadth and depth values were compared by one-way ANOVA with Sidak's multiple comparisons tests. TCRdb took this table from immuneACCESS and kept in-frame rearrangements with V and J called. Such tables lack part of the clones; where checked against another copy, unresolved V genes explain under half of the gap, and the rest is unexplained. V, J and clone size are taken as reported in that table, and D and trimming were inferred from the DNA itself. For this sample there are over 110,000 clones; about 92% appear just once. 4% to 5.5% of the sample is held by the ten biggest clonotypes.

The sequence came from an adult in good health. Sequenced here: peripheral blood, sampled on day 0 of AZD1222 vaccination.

The nucleotides are TGTGCCAGCAGCTACAGGGGGCTTAACTATAACACCGGGGAGCTGTTTTTT. Translated, it reads CASSYRGLNYNTGELFF. The rearrangement joined TRBV5-8 to TRBJ2-2; a stretch of 9 junction bases matches TRBD1. In the germline V gene, CDR1 corresponds to SGHTS and CDR2 to YDEGEE. Trimming removed 3 bases from V and 2 bases from J; the gene matches leave 8 bases unexplained. Inclusive of the bounding cysteine and phenylalanine, the CDR3 is 17 residues long. Solely the CDR3 DNA is kept, with 51 bases framed from the first base.